Each of the 10 T cell receptor beta chains below was sequenced from the same sample in a study of read filtering for tumor transcriptome and immune sequencing. From around 0.4 ug of RNA, a library with molecular barcoded alpha/delta and beta/gamma adaptors was made. TCRdb re-called the reads with MiXCR, one entry per CDR3 protein. The repertoire holds 60,000 or so distinct CDR3 sequences, roughly 18% seen once, with roughly 11% in the top ten. Sequenced: a population of CD138-negative cells sorted from bone marrow. The receptors derive from a donor at least 40 years old with multiple myeloma.

The chain recombines TRBV7-3 with TRBJ2-5; 7 bases match TRBD2. This CDR3 is built from 15 residues. V was pared by 3 bases and J by 3 bases, with 7 bases of the junction left unmatched. The germline V gene has CDR1 SGHTA and CDR2 FQGTGA. The CDR3 reads CASSFTGTKKETQYF. For the CDR3, the DNA is TGTGCCAGCAGCTTCACCGGGACTAAGAAAGAGACCCAGTACTTC.

This clonotype came up many times. V usage is TRBV4-1 and J usage is TRBJ1-1; 8 bases align to TRBD1. With V trimmed by 2 bases and J by 4 bases, 3 bases remained unmatched. Germline CDR1 is MGHRA and CDR2 is YSYEKL. CDR3 length: 14 residues. This CDR3 reads CASSQRQGSTEAFF. Here the CDR3 DNA reads TGCGCCAGCAGCCAAAGACAGGGGAGCACTGAAGCTTTCTTT.

The J gene is TRBJ2-3, the V gene TRBV6-6; 9 positions agree with TRBD1. The CDR3 runs 16 residues. The trim removed 2 bases at V and 0 bases at J, leaving 3 bases unmatched. The germline V gene has CDR1 MNHNY and CDR2 SVGAGI (reference sequence). The CDR3 protein is CASSYLGQGSTDTQYF. The CDR3 region has the DNA TGTGCCAGCAGTTACCTGGGACAGGGTAGCACAGATACGCAGTATTTT.

Many counts were recorded for this clonotype. The chain carries TRBV27 and TRBJ1-6, with TRBD1 matching 8 bases. V was clipped by 5 bases and J by 8 bases; unmatched bases: 5. The CDR3 has 14 residues. Germline V gene sequence: CDR1 MNHEY, CDR2 SMNVEV (reference sequence). Here the CDR3 reads CASSRTGIDSPLHF. CDR3 nucleotide sequence: TGTGCCAGCAGTAGGACAGGGATAGATTCACCCCTCCACTTT.

This clonotype has ten or more counts. V gene TRBV5-1 combines with J gene TRBJ2-5; 9 bases fit TRBD1. This CDR3 has 17 residues. Trimming took 0 bases from V and 4 from J; bases not matched to a gene: 10. The V gene's germline CDR1 is SGHRS and CDR2 YFSETQ. For the CDR3, the DNA is TGCGCCAGCAGCTTGGAACAGGGGGCCTCCCAGGGAGAGACCCAGTACTTC. Translated, it gives CASSLEQGASQGETQYF.

This clonotype was seen many times. The chain links TRBV5-6 to TRBJ1-5; D gene unclear. Germline V gene data show CDR1 as SGHDT and CDR2 as YYEEEE. This CDR3 is built from 12 residues. V gave up 2 bases and J gave up 7 bases, with 7 bases separating them. The CDR3: CASSFQEQPQHF. The CDR3 DNA reads as TGTGCCAGCAGCTTTCAGGAGCAGCCCCAGCATTTT. Full variable domain (rest looked up from reference TRBV5-6 and TRBJ1-5): DAGVTQSPTHLIKTRGQQVTLRCSPKSGHDTVSWYQQALGQGPQFIFQYYEEEERQRGNFPDRFSGHQFPNYSSELNVNALLLGDSALYLCASSFQEQPQHFGDGTRLSIL.

This clonotype was recorded many times. The chain combines TRBV29-1 with TRBJ2-6; 9 bases fit TRBD1. This CDR3 is 18 amino acids long. Trimming took 0 bases from V and 4 from J; bases not matched to a gene: 10. Germline loops: CDR1 SQVTM, CDR2 ANQGSEA. CDR3 region: CSVEEKGGQGPGANVLTF. For the CDR3, the DNA is TGCAGCGTTGAAGAAAAAGGCGGACAGGGGCCAGGGGCCAACGTCCTGACTTTC.

This clonotype has only one observation. The chain is built from TRBV2 and TRBJ2-3, with 8 bases that match TRBD2. The V and J ends lost 8 bases and 0 bases, in that order; junction bases with no gene match: 10. This CDR3 spans 16 amino acids. Germline V CDR1 and CDR2: SNHLY, FYNNEI. CDR3: CASWYGGRTSTDTQYF. CDR3 in DNA: TGTGCCAGCTGGTACGGCGGGAGGACTAGCACAGATACGCAGTATTTT.

This clonotype appeared many times. The chain links TRBV4-1 to TRBJ2-3; tentative D call: TRBD2 (7 bases). From germline, CDR1 is MGHRA and CDR2 YSYEKL. Trimming took 5 bases from V and 6 from J, leaving 12 bases between them. The CDR3 is made up of 13 amino acids. Written as DNA, the CDR3 is TGCGCCAGCAGCGGGGGGGCGGGTGATACGCAGTATTTT. As protein: CASSGGAGDTQYF.

Comment on this clonotype: Since a much larger clone is just one base distant, this may be a read error. The V call is TRBV2, the J call TRBJ1-1; 8 bases fit TRBD1. The CDR3 consists of 14 residues. Germline CDR1 SNHLY, CDR2 FYNNEI. The CDR3 loop is CAGSEDRGGTEAFF. Written as DNA, the CDR3 is TGTGCCGGCAGTGAAGACAGGGGTGGCACTGAAGCTTTCTTT.